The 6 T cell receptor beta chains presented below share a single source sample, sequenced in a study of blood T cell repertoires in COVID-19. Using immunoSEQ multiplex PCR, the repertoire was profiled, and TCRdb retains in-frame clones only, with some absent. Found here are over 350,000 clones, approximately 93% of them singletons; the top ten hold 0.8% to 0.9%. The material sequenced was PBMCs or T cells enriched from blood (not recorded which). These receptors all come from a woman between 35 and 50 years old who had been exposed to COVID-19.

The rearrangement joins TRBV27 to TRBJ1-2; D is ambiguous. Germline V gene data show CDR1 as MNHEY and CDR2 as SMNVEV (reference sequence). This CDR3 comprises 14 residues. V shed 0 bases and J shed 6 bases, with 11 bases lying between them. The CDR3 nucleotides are TGTGCCAGCAGTTTATCGAGGACTGGGAATGGCTACACCTTC. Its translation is CASSLSRTGNGYTF.

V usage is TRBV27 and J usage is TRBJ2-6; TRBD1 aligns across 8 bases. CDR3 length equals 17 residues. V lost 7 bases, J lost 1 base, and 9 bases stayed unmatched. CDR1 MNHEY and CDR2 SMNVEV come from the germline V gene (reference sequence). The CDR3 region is CASKRAGGASGANVLTF. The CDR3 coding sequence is TGTGCCAGCAAGCGGGCAGGGGGCGCGTCTGGGGCCAACGTCCTGACTTTC.

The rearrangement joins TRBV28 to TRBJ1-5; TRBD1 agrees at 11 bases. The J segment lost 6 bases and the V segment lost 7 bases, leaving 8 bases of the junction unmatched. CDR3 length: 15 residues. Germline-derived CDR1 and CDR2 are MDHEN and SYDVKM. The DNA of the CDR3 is TGTGCCAGCATCACCCCGGGACAGGGGGGTCAGCCCCAGCATTTT. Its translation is CASITPGQGGQPQHF.

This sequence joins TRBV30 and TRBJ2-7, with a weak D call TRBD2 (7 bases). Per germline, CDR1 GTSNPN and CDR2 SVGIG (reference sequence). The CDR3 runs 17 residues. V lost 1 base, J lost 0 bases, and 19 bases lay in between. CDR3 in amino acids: CAWSGWEGGYSSYEQYF. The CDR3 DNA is TGTGCCTGGAGTGGATGGGAGGGGGGGTATAGCTCCTACGAGCAGTACTTC.

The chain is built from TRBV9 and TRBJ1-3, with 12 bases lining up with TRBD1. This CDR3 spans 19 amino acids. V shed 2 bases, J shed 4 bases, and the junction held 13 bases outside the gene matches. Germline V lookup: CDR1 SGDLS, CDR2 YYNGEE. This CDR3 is CASSVFGTGGAGRGNTIYF. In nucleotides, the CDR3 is TGTGCCAGCAGCGTCTTCGGGACAGGGGGCGCCGGGAGGGGAAACACCATATATTTT.

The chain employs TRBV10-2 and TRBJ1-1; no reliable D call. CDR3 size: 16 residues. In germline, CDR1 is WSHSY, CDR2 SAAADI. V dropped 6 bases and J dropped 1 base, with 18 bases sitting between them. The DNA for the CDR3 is TGCGCCAGCAGAATGAGTGGGCCGCAGCAGAACACTGAAGCTTTCTTT. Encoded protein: CASRMSGPQQNTEAFF.